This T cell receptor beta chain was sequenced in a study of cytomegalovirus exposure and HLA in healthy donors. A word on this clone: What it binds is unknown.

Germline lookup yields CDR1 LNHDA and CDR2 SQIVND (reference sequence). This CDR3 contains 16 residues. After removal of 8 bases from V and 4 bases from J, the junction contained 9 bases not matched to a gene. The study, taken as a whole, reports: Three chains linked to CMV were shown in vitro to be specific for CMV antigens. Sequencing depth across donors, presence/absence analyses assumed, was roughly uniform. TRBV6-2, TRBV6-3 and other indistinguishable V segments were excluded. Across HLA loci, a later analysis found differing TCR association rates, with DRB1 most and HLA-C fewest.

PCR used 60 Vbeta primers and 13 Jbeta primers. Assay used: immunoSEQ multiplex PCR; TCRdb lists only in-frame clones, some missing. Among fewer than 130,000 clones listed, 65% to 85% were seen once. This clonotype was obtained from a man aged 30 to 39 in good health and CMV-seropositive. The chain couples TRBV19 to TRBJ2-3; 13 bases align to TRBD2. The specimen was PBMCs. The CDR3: CASGQTSGGAADTQYF. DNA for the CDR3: TGTGCCAGTGGCCAAACTAGCGGGGGGGCGGCAGATACGCAGTATTTT.